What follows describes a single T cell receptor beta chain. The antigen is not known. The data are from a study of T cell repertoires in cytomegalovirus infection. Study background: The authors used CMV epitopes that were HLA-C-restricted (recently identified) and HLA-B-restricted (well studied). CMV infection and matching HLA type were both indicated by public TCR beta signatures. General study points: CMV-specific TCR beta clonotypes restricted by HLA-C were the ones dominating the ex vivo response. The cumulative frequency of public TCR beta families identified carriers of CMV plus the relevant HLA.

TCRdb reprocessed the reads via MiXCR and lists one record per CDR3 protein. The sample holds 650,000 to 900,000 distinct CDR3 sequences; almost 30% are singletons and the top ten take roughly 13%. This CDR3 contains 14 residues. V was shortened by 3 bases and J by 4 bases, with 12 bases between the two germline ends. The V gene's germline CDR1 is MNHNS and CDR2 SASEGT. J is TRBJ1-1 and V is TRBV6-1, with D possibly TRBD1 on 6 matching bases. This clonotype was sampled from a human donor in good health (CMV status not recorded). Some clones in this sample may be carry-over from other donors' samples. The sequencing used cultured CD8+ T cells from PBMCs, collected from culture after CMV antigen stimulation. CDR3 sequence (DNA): TGTGCCAGCAGTGACATCACAGGGCTCACTGAAGCTTTCTTT. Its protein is CASSDITGLTEAFF.